This T cell receptor (beta chain) originates from a study of Graves' ophthalmopathy and Graves' hyperthyroidism. Study-wide background: Investigators collected peripheral blood at initial diagnosis, before any treatment was given. Study findings and constraints: Its predictions of ophthalmopathy progression gave the model approximately 65% sensitivity and 72% to 85% specificity.

CDR3 regions of TCR beta were amplified from RNA transcripts. In the first round, RT-PCR was carried out with HTBI primers, and a multiplex PCR formed the second round. TCRdb fed the multiplex PCR reads into MiXCR, producing one record per CDR3 protein. The sample lists roughly 50,000 distinct CDR3 sequences, around half seen once, with around 25% in the top ten. Concerning this clonotype: Its cognate antigen is unknown.

Specimen: peripheral blood. This clonotype was sampled from an adult man with Graves' ophthalmopathy.

For the CDR3, the DNA is TGTGCCAGCGAATTACTCGGCCAGGGTCCCCAGGGCTGTGCGAACACCGGGGAGCTGTTTTTT. It specifies CASELLGQGPQGCANTGELFF. The genes are TRBV6-2 or TRBV6-3 and TRBJ2-2; D might be TRBD1 (5 bases). The CDR3 extends over 21 amino acids. V lost 8 bases and J lost 0, with 31 bases in between. CDR1 and CDR2 from the germline V gene are MNHEY and SVGEGT.